This T cell receptor beta chain emerged from a study of regulatory T cells in long-lasting Graves disease. Overall study results and limits: Persistent disease samples used TRBV28, TRBJ1-2 and TRBJ2-5 preferentially. The sample size was small, and this may have reduced accuracy. Among persistent patients, a larger number of public clonotypes were shared (about 2,800) than among newly diagnosed patients (about 1,000).

V was clipped by 4 bases and J by 0 bases, with 13 bases between them. The CDR3 has 17 residues. Germline V gene data show CDR1 as MNHEY and CDR2 as SMNVEV (reference sequence). The TCR beta library used iRepertoire HTBI primers with Arm-PCR amplification of CDR3. In the study's own analysis: The identification of about 68 TRBV and over eleven TRBJ segments was made across samples. TCRdb reprocessed the multiplex PCR reads via MiXCR and lists one record per CDR3 protein. The V and J calls shown here were made by TCRdb, not taken from the authors' results. The sample has 420,000 or so distinct CDR3 sequences; 16% are singletons. Points on this clonotype: Its antigen is not known.

Time point indicated: newly diagnosed GD, antithyroid drugs for less than 3 months. The TCR library used RNA extracted from PBMCs. This same sample was also taken into another study, of T cells in Graves' hyperthyroidism and ophthalmopathy.

Sequenced material: peripheral blood mononuclear cells (PBMCs), taken at new diagnosis, from a patient treated with antithyroid drugs. The chain recombines TRBV27 with TRBJ2-6, with D possibly being TRBD1 (5 bases). The receptor was derived from a woman in her late teens or twenties with Graves disease. The CDR3 sequence is CASSSISGLSGANVLTF. The CDR3 DNA reads as TGTGCCAGCAGTTCAATATCAGGGCTCTCTGGGGCCAACGTCCTGACTTTC.